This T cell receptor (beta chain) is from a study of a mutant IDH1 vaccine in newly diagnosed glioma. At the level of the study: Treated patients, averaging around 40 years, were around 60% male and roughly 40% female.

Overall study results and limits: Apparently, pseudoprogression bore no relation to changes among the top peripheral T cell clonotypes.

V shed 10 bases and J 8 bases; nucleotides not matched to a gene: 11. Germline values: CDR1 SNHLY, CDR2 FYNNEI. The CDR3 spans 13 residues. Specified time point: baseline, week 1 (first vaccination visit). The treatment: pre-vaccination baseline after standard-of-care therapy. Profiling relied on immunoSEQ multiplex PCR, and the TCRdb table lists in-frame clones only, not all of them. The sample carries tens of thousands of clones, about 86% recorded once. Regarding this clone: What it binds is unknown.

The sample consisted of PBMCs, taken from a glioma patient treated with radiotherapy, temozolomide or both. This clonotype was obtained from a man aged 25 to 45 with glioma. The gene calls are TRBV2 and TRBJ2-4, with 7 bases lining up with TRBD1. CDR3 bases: TGTGCCACCTCGGGGACAGAACACGACATTCAGTACTTC. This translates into CATSGTEHDIQYF.